The next 25 T cell receptor beta chains were all read from a single sample in a study of blood T cells in healthy people across ages. Sample-barcoded 5' priming and a J-beta primer mix drove a second PCR of 7 to 11 cycles. TCRdb processed the 5' RACE reads anew with MiXCR; each CDR3 protein has one entry. This sample has 600,000 to 900,000 distinct CDR3 sequences; under 30% occur once, and the top ten carry around 3%. This sample was shared with a second study, whose subject was T cells of mothers and their children.

Source material: blood. The receptors were gathered from a boy aged 10-17 years in good health.

The rearrangement joins TRBV12-3 or TRBV12-4 to TRBJ1-2; no definite D call. V lost 6 bases and J lost 4, with 15 bases in between. CDR3 length equals 14 residues. In nucleotides, the CDR3 is TGTGCCAGCAGATTGGACGAAGGATCCTATGGCTACACCTTC. This gives the protein CASRLDEGSYGYTF.

J is TRBJ1-2 and V is TRBV9; no definite D call. V gave up 3 bases and J gave up 0 bases, with 12 bases separating them. This CDR3 region has 15 residues. Germline V lookup: CDR1 SGDLS, CDR2 YYNGEE. In DNA, the CDR3 is TGTGCCAGCAGCGCCGTTGTTGGCCCTAACTATGGCTACACCTTC. It is translated as CASSAVVGPNYGYTF.

J is TRBJ1-4 and V is TRBV2, with unresolved D. This CDR3 has 15 residues. Trimming cost V 1 base and J 5 bases, with 11 bases left between them. CDR1 is SNHLY and CDR2 is FYNNEI in the germline V gene. The CDR3: CASSEDGRSNEKLFF. The CDR3 region has the DNA TGTGCCAGCAGTGAAGATGGCAGGTCGAATGAAAAACTGTTTTTT. Looking up the rest from reference TRBV2 and TRBJ1-4 gives the full variable domain: EPEVTQTPSHQVTQMGQEVILRCVPISNHLYFYWYRQILGQKVEFLVSFYNNEISEKSEIFDDQFSVERPDGSNFTLKIRSTKLEDSAMYFCASSEDGRSNEKLFFGSGTQLSVL.

The chain couples TRBV4-1 to TRBJ1-2; TRBD1 aligns across 8 bases. The V gene end was trimmed by 2 bases and the J gene end by 5 bases; junction bases not matched to a gene: 7. Per germline, CDR1 MGHRA and CDR2 YSYEKL. The CDR3 sequence is 15 residues long. CDR3 sequence: CASSQSSTGDYGYTF. The CDR3 bases are TGCGCCAGCAGCCAAAGTTCGACAGGGGATTATGGCTACACCTTC.

This clonotype has more than one count but fewer than ten. The chain recombines TRBV7-2 with TRBJ2-5, with D perhaps TRBD2 (6 bases). The V and J ends lost 5 bases and 2 bases respectively, with 12 bases between them. This CDR3 has 14 amino acids. In germline, CDR1 is SGHTA, CDR2 FQGNSA. CDR3 bases: TGTGCCAGCAGCATGGGACTGACACAAGAGACCCAGTACTTC. Its protein is CASSMGLTQETQYF.

This clonotype was counted between two and nine times. V gene TRBV20-1 combines with J gene TRBJ2-5, with 9 bases aligning to TRBD1. This CDR3 comprises 16 residues. CDR1 and CDR2 (germline): DFQATT, SNEGSKA (reference sequence). With V trimmed by 4 bases and J by 5 bases, 14 bases remained unmatched. The CDR3 loop reads CSAMTRLGQGGETQYF. The CDR3, as DNA: TGCAGTGCTATGACGAGATTGGGACAGGGAGGTGAGACCCAGTACTTC.

V usage is TRBV29-1 and J usage is TRBJ2-6; D remains ambiguous. The length of the CDR3 is 12 residues. V lost 3 bases and J lost 3, with 3 bases in between. CDR1 and CDR2 from the germline V gene are SQVTM and ANQGSEA. CDR3 loop: CSVEVGANVLTF. The CDR3 DNA reads as TGCAGCGTTGAGGTTGGGGCCAACGTCCTGACTTTC.

The chain recombines TRBV24-1 with TRBJ2-5, with 10 bases lining up with TRBD2. CDR3 length equals 17 residues. From germline, CDR1 is KGHDR and CDR2 SFDVKD. J gave up 4 bases and V 0 bases, and 7 bases lay outside the gene matches. CDR3 residues: CATSDLAPGLALETQYF. CDR3 nucleotides: TGTGCCACCAGTGATTTGGCCCCGGGACTAGCGCTAGAGACCCAGTACTTC.

This clonotype showed up just a few times. V and J are TRBV29-1 and TRBJ1-2, with D unclear. Trimming shortened V by 3 bases and J by 6 bases, and 2 bases separated the two germline ends. Germline V CDR1 and CDR2: SQVTM, ANQGSEA. The CDR3 has 9 residues. The CDR3 bases are TGCAGCGTTGACGATGGCTACACCTTC. Amino acids: CSVDDGYTF.

The chain uses TRBV25-1 and TRBJ2-3; 7 positions match TRBD1. V lost 1 base to trimming and J lost 8 bases; unmatched junction nucleotides: 9. The CDR3 runs to 15 residues. Germline V gene data show CDR1 as MGHDK and CDR2 as SYGVNS. CDR3 sequence: CASSEWGQSIGTQYF. The DNA for the CDR3 is TGTGCCAGCAGTGAATGGGGACAGTCCATTGGTACGCAGTATTTT.

This clonotype showed up just a few times. J is TRBJ1-5 and V is TRBV20-1; TRBD1 might be the D (6 bases). CDR3 length: 15 amino acids. The germline V gene encodes CDR1 DFQATT and CDR2 SNEGSKA (reference sequence). V lost 6 bases, J lost 2 bases, and 17 bases lay in between. For the CDR3, the DNA is TGCAGTGCCAGATCGGGGGGCAGGGGCAATCAGCCCCAGCATTTT. Amino acids: CSARSGGRGNQPQHF.

This clonotype has more than one count but fewer than ten. The chain has TRBV28 and TRBJ2-7; D is unclear. The CDR3 spans 13 residues. Germline loops: CDR1 MDHEN, CDR2 SYDVKM. V dropped 7 bases and J dropped 2 bases, with 12 bases sitting between them. For the CDR3, the DNA is TGTGCCAGCAAACCTCAAACTCCCTACGAGCAGTACTTC. The encoded protein is CASKPQTPYEQYF.

This clonotype was seen only a few times. Germline is not matched at one junction end, which may reflect a read error. The gene calls are TRBV2 and TRBJ1-4, with a weak D call TRBD1 (5 bases). From germline, CDR1 is SNHLY and CDR2 FYNNEI. CDR3 size: 14 residues. This CDR3 reads CASSTLGGDERLFF. The DNA of the CDR3 is TGTGCCAGCAGTACCCTTGGGGGGGATGAAAGACTGTTTTTT.

This chain joins TRBV28 and TRBJ2-5; 7 bases are a match to TRBD2. Judging by the DNA end, TRBJ2-7 fits better; the J call may be wrong. Germline-derived CDR1 and CDR2 are MDHEN and SYDVKM. CDR3 size: 14 residues. CDR3 in amino acids: CASWSGGGLYEQYF. Written as DNA, the CDR3 is TGTGCCAGCTGGTCGGGCGGGGGTCTCTACGAGCAGTACTTC.

V is TRBV12-3 or TRBV12-4 and J is TRBJ1-2; possibly TRBD1 for D (5 bases). V gave up 4 bases and J gave up 1 base, with 13 bases separating them. The CDR3 runs to 15 residues. The CDR3 here is CASSCGAVYNYGYTF. DNA for the CDR3: TGTGCCAGCAGTTGCGGGGCAGTATATAACTATGGCTACACCTTC.

This clonotype came up once. The chain has TRBV7-2 and TRBJ2-5, with D possibly matching TRBD2 (5 bases). The germline V gene has CDR1 SGHTA and CDR2 FQGNSA. The V end lost 1 base, the J end lost 0 bases, and 15 bases lay between the germline ends. The CDR3 consists of 17 residues. CDR3: CASSLGFRGSYQETQYF. The CDR3, as DNA: TGTGCCAGCAGCTTAGGATTTCGCGGGTCGTACCAAGAGACCCAGTACTTC.

The sample holds a few counts of this clonotype. The chain is built from TRBV5-1 and TRBJ2-5; 7 bases agree with TRBD1. This CDR3 contains 14 residues. Trimming took 7 bases from V and 1 from J; bases not matched to a gene: 7. Germline-derived CDR1 and CDR2 are SGHRS and YFSETQ. The CDR3 DNA reads TGCGCCAGCGCACAGGGGAGAATCCAAGAGACCCAGTACTTC. Protein product: CASAQGRIQETQYF.

This chain links TRBV25-1 with TRBJ2-5; tentative D call: TRBD2 (7 bases). This CDR3 spans 15 amino acids. Trimming took 5 bases from V and 5 from J, leaving 18 bases between them. Germline V lookup: CDR1 MGHDK, CDR2 SYGVNS. CDR3 in DNA: TGTGCCAGCAGTCGTGGGGGGGGCCCTGGGGAGACCCAGTACTTC. Translating it yields CASSRGGGPGETQYF.

A few counts support this clonotype. This chain joins TRBV7-9 and TRBJ2-7, with D uncertain. Germline lookup yields CDR1 SEHNR and CDR2 FQNEAQ (reference sequence). V was clipped by 5 bases and J by 3 bases, with 20 bases between them. CDR3 length: 16 amino acids. Here the CDR3 reads CASSVDGRLGIYEQYF. The CDR3, as DNA: TGTGCCAGCAGCGTGGATGGACGGTTGGGGATCTACGAGCAGTACTTC.

This clonotype was picked up a small number of times. DNA for the CDR3: TGTGCCAGCAGGCCTCGGGACAGGGGCTACACAGATACGCAGTATTTT. Its protein product is CASRPRDRGYTDTQYF. V usage is TRBV27 and J usage is TRBJ2-3, with TRBD1 matching 10 bases. The CDR3 is 16 amino acids. Germline V gives CDR1 MNHEY, CDR2 SMNVEV (reference sequence). V shed 6 bases, J shed 2 bases, and the junction held 8 bases outside the gene matches.

The chain carries TRBV6-2 or TRBV6-3 and TRBJ2-5; D remains unclear. The CDR3 is 10 amino acids. Germline loops: CDR1 MNHEY, CDR2 SVGEGT. V lost 10 bases, J lost 3 bases, and 6 bases lay in between. The CDR3 DNA reads TGTGCCACAGACAAAGAGACCCAGTACTTC. It is translated as CATDKETQYF.

V and J are TRBV3-1 and TRBJ1-4, with a weak D call TRBD1 (6 bases). V gave up 0 bases and J gave up 1 base, with 15 bases separating them. In germline, CDR1 is LGHDT, CDR2 YNNKEL (reference sequence). The CDR3 extends over 18 amino acids. The CDR3 protein is CASSQDPTGAGTNEKLFF. DNA for the CDR3: TGTGCCAGCAGCCAAGATCCGACGGGGGCAGGAACTAATGAAAAACTGTTTTTT.

The genes are TRBV5-1 and TRBJ2-3; no firm D call. In germline, CDR1 is SGHRS, CDR2 YFSETQ. The CDR3 has 15 amino acids. Trimming took off 4 bases at V and 0 bases at J, with 12 bases between the two ends. The chain's CDR3 is CASSQSYTSTDTQYF. DNA of the CDR3: TGCGCCAGCAGCCAGAGCTATACTAGCACAGATACGCAGTATTTT.

This clonotype was seen more than once but under ten times. The gene calls are TRBV3-1 and TRBJ1-2, with 9 bases fitting TRBD1. V was clipped by 0 bases and J by 6 bases; unmatched bases: 8. CDR1 LGHDT and CDR2 YNNKEL come from the germline V gene (reference sequence). The CDR3 runs 16 residues. Here the CDR3 DNA reads TGTGCCAGCAGCCAAGAATTCTGGACAGGGGCAAATGGCTACACCTTC. This codes for CASSQEFWTGANGYTF.

The table lists this clonotype with a few counts. The chain carries TRBV28 and TRBJ1-6, with no clear D. Per germline, CDR1 MDHEN and CDR2 SYDVKM. This CDR3 is 13 amino acids long. Trimming pared 8 bases from V and 4 bases from J, leaving 9 bases between. The chain's CDR3 is CASLGVYNSPLHF. The CDR3 DNA reads TGTGCCAGCCTGGGCGTATATAATTCACCCCTCCACTTT.